The rows below give T cell receptor beta chains drawn from one sample of a study of response to subunit inactivated influenza vaccine. MiXCR, applied by TCRdb to the RT-PCR reads, yields one record per CDR3 protein. The repertoire holds under 800,000 distinct CDR3 sequences, with approximately 15% as singletons. The sequencing here drew on PBMCs from blood, taken approximately 15 days before vaccination. These receptors all come from a man aged 50 to 60 who received an inactivated influenza vaccine. Both conserved end residues are trimmed from each CDR3.

v_call cdr3_aa
TRBV4-3 ASSQRQNQPQH
TRBV3-1 ASSRGRGPNTGELF
TRBV6-2/TRBV6-3 ASGQRFYGYT
TRBV7-2 ASSKSDRKEAF
TRBV15 ATSRETNTEAF
TRBV14 ASSQVDTQY
TRBV29-1 SVVGTYSGTSSYNEQF
TRBV7-8 ASSLARLAGGTSSYNEQF
TRBV15 ATSRVVRSTDTQY
TRBV12-3/TRBV12-4 ASRRSSGNTIY
TRBV7-2 ASSLQHNQPQH
TRBV5-1 ASSLRTGALNTEAF
TRBV6-2/TRBV6-3 ASRKQGAFISEAF
TRBV4-1 ASSQARINEKLF
TRBV20-1 SASVGRSSSYEQY
TRBV12-3/TRBV12-4 ASSSSGAVNTEAF
TRBV4-3 ASSHRTSGRKRDNEQF
TRBV24-1 ATSDSSRLEEKETQY
TRBV28 ASNYGQGAYEQY
TRBV20-1 SARVGSYGYT
TRBV5-1 ASSLGPGTGRETQY
TRBV20-1 SARVTSGRSDTQY
TRBV12-3/TRBV12-4 ASTSAYNEQF
TRBV12-3/TRBV12-4 ASSLLAGAYNEQF
TRBV5-1 ASSLGTGVPYEQY
TRBV4-2 ASSQMQGGELF